Listed below are T cell receptor beta chains from one sample, sequenced in a study of tumor-infiltrating lymphocytes in localized non-small cell lung cancer. Measured with immunoSEQ multiplex PCR; TCRdb has only the in-frame clones, and not every one. The sample has about 18,000 clones; just under 80% are singletons. The specimen sequenced was lung tumor tissue. The receptors here all came from a human donor with non-small cell lung cancer. Both conserved end residues are part of each CDR3. Fields, in order: clone size, D gene, J gene, V gene, CDR3 protein, CDR3 DNA. D genes are given only for firm matches. Clone size is not always given. Where it is, it says once, few, many or a class for expanded clones.

clone size: .; D gene: TRBD1; J gene: TRBJ1-1; V gene: TRBV7-9; CDR3 protein: CASSRGQGAPTEAFF; CDR3 DNA: TGTGCCAGCTCGAGGGGGCAGGGGGCTCCCACTGAAGCTTTCTTT
clone size: .; D gene: .; J gene: TRBJ1-3; V gene: TRBV27; CDR3 protein: CASSFTASGNTIYF; CDR3 DNA: TGTGCCAGCAGTTTTACCGCGTCTGGAAACACCATATATTTT
clone size: .; D gene: .; J gene: TRBJ2-1; V gene: TRBV30; CDR3 protein: CAWNRLKRYNEQFF; CDR3 DNA: TGTGCCTGGAATAGACTAAAAAGATACAATGAGCAGTTCTTC
clone size: .; D gene: .; J gene: TRBJ2-3; V gene: TRBV11-2; CDR3 protein: CASSLLMTGGDTQYF; CDR3 DNA: TGTGCCAGCAGCTTACTCATGACCGGGGGAGATACGCAGTATTTT
clone size: .; D gene: TRBD2; J gene: TRBJ2-1; V gene: TRBV4-2; CDR3 protein: CASSQDVASGTRNEQFF; CDR3 DNA: TGTGCCAGCAGCCAAGATGTGGCTAGCGGGACACGAAATGAGCAGTTCTTC
clone size: .; D gene: TRBD2; J gene: TRBJ2-3; V gene: TRBV2; CDR3 protein: CASKASGSTDTQYF; CDR3 DNA: TGTGCCAGCAAGGCTAGCGGGAGCACAGATACGCAGTATTTT
clone size: .; D gene: .; J gene: TRBJ1-6; V gene: TRBV4-1; CDR3 protein: CASSQDGGSRVSPLHF; CDR3 DNA: TGCGCCAGCAGCCAAGATGGGGGCAGCCGGGTTTCACCCCTCCACTTT
clone size: .; D gene: .; J gene: TRBJ1-5; V gene: TRBV28; CDR3 protein: CASSSVGRGNQPQHF; CDR3 DNA: TGTGCCAGCAGTTCCGTGGGAAGAGGCAATCAGCCCCAGCATTTT
clone size: few; D gene: .; J gene: TRBJ1-3; V gene: TRBV28; CDR3 protein: CASSRLHSGNTIYF; CDR3 DNA: TGTGCCAGCAGCCGCCTTCACTCTGGAAACACCATATATTTT
clone size: .; D gene: .; J gene: TRBJ2-2; V gene: TRBV9; CDR3 protein: CASSVVASRTGELFF; CDR3 DNA: TGTGCCAGCAGCGTAGTGGCTAGCCGCACCGGGGAGCTGTTTTTT
clone size: once; D gene: TRBD1; J gene: TRBJ2-7; V gene: TRBV19; CDR3 protein: CASTPDPGTGPYEQYF; CDR3 DNA: TGTGCCAGTACCCCGGACCCGGGGACAGGGCCCTACGAGCAGTACTTC
clone size: few; D gene: .; J gene: TRBJ2-7; V gene: TRBV19; CDR3 protein: CASSRQGEQYF; CDR3 DNA: TGTGCCAGTAGTAGGCAGGGCGAGCAGTACTTC
clone size: .; D gene: TRBD1; J gene: TRBJ2-2; V gene: TRBV5-1; CDR3 protein: CASDGTGAAGTGELFF; CDR3 DNA: TGCGCCAGCGACGGGACAGGGGCCGCGGGCACCGGGGAGCTGTTTTTT
clone size: .; D gene: .; J gene: TRBJ2-3; V gene: TRBV5-6; CDR3 protein: CASSLVGATDTQYF; CDR3 DNA: TGTGCCAGCAGCTTGGTGGGGGCCACAGATACGCAGTATTTT
clone size: .; D gene: TRBD1; J gene: TRBJ2-3; V gene: TRBV7-8; CDR3 protein: CASSLEVRDRATGADTQYF; CDR3 DNA: TGTGCCAGCAGCTTAGAGGTTAGGGACAGGGCCACGGGGGCAGATACGCAGTATTTT
clone size: .; D gene: .; J gene: TRBJ2-7; V gene: TRBV9; CDR3 protein: CASSAQGGAYEQYF; CDR3 DNA: TGTGCCAGCAGCGCCCAGGGTGGGGCCTACGAGCAGTACTTC
clone size: .; D gene: .; J gene: TRBJ2-7; V gene: TRBV5-1; CDR3 protein: CASTQGTAGWSYEQYF; CDR3 DNA: TGCGCCAGCACCCAGGGGACGGCAGGGTGGTCCTACGAGCAGTACTTC
clone size: .; D gene: .; J gene: TRBJ2-2; V gene: TRBV6-5; CDR3 protein: CASRVGGSTGELFF; CDR3 DNA: TGTGCCAGCAGAGTCGGAGGGTCCACCGGGGAGCTGTTTTTT
clone size: .; D gene: TRBD2; J gene: TRBJ2-3; V gene: TRBV4-1; CDR3 protein: CASSLQMSEIAGRTDTQYF; CDR3 DNA: TGCGCCAGCAGCCTGCAAATGTCGGAGATAGCGGGGCGCACAGATACGCAGTATTTT
clone size: .; D gene: TRBD1; J gene: TRBJ1-3; V gene: TRBV7-3; CDR3 protein: CASSSDGTDGNTIYF; CDR3 DNA: TGTGCCAGCAGCTCGGACGGGACAGATGGAAACACCATATATTTT
clone size: .; D gene: .; J gene: TRBJ2-1; V gene: TRBV15; CDR3 protein: CATSRTRTNNEQFF; CDR3 DNA: TGTGCCACCAGCAGGACTCGGACAAACAATGAGCAGTTCTTC
clone size: .; D gene: TRBD2; J gene: TRBJ2-5; V gene: TRBV18; CDR3 protein: CASSPPGDYFQETQYF; CDR3 DNA: TGTGCCAGCTCACCACCGGGGGACTACTTCCAAGAGACCCAGTACTTC
clone size: .; D gene: TRBD2; J gene: TRBJ2-7; V gene: TRBV6-5; CDR3 protein: CATKRGGVYEQYF; CDR3 DNA: TGTGCCACTAAGCGGGGGGGCGTGTACGAGCAGTACTTC
clone size: .; D gene: TRBD1; J gene: TRBJ1-1; V gene: TRBV10-3; CDR3 protein: CAVTGGRETEAFF; CDR3 DNA: TGTGCCGTTACAGGGGGCAGGGAAACTGAAGCTTTCTTT
clone size: few; D gene: TRBD1; J gene: TRBJ1-5; V gene: TRBV6-5; CDR3 protein: CASSFGQGGSQHF; CDR3 DNA: TGTGCCAGCAGTTTTGGACAGGGAGGGTCCCAGCATTTT
clone size: .; D gene: .; J gene: TRBJ2-7; V gene: TRBV29-1; CDR3 protein: CSVESVPYEQYF; CDR3 DNA: TGCAGCGTTGAATCGGTGCCGTACGAGCAGTACTTC
clone size: .; D gene: .; J gene: TRBJ2-3; V gene: TRBV27; CDR3 protein: CASSFSAREDTQYF; CDR3 DNA: TGTGCCAGCAGTTTCTCGGCCCGAGAAGATACGCAGTATTTT
clone size: .; D gene: TRBD2; J gene: TRBJ2-7; V gene: TRBV4-2; CDR3 protein: CASSQDGLAGGYEQYF; CDR3 DNA: TGTGCCAGCAGCCAAGATGGACTAGCGGGGGGGTACGAGCAGTACTTC
clone size: .; D gene: .; J gene: TRBJ1-2; V gene: TRBV6-1; CDR3 protein: CASTPGGPYGYTF; CDR3 DNA: TGTGCCAGCACTCCGGGGGGCCCCTATGGCTACACCTTC
clone size: once; D gene: TRBD2; J gene: TRBJ2-1; V gene: TRBV11-3; CDR3 protein: CASSSGLAYNEQFF; CDR3 DNA: TGTGCCAGCAGTTCGGGACTAGCCTACAATGAGCAGTTCTTC
clone size: .; D gene: .; J gene: TRBJ1-2; V gene: TRBV6-1; CDR3 protein: CASSEAQGLGYTF; CDR3 DNA: TGTGCCAGCAGTGAAGCGCAAGGGCTCGGCTACACCTTC
clone size: .; D gene: .; J gene: TRBJ1-3; V gene: TRBV11-2; CDR3 protein: CASSLGAGSGNTIYF; CDR3 DNA: TGTGCCAGCAGCTTAGGAGCAGGCTCTGGAAACACCATATATTTT
clone size: .; D gene: .; J gene: TRBJ2-1; V gene: TRBV9; CDR3 protein: CASSVRERDEQFF; CDR3 DNA: TGTGCCAGCAGCGTAAGGGAGCGGGATGAGCAGTTCTTC
clone size: .; D gene: .; J gene: TRBJ2-7; V gene: TRBV5-1; CDR3 protein: CASSLLGGVSSYEQYF; CDR3 DNA: TGCGCCAGCAGCTTGCTCGGCGGGGTAAGCTCCTACGAGCAGTACTTC
clone size: .; D gene: TRBD2; J gene: TRBJ2-2; V gene: TRBV5-1; CDR3 protein: CASSLRGLAVNTGELFF; CDR3 DNA: TGCGCCAGCAGCTTGCGCGGACTAGCGGTGAACACCGGGGAGCTGTTTTTT
clone size: .; D gene: .; J gene: TRBJ2-2; V gene: TRBV5-1; CDR3 protein: CASWPQASNTGELFF; CDR3 DNA: TGCGCCAGTTGGCCACAGGCCTCGAACACCGGGGAGCTGTTTTTT
clone size: .; D gene: .; J gene: TRBJ1-4; V gene: TRBV18; CDR3 protein: CASSPPAGTEKLFF; CDR3 DNA: TGTGCCAGCTCACCGCCCGCTGGGACCGAAAAACTGTTTTTT
clone size: .; D gene: .; J gene: TRBJ2-1; V gene: TRBV18; CDR3 protein: CASSPGRDNEQFF; CDR3 DNA: TGTGCCAGCTCACCGGGCAGGGACAATGAGCAGTTCTTC
clone size: .; D gene: .; J gene: TRBJ2-1; V gene: TRBV4-1; CDR3 protein: CASSQVPAAEQFF; CDR3 DNA: TGCGCCAGCAGCCAAGTACCAGCCGCTGAGCAGTTCTTC
clone size: .; D gene: .; J gene: TRBJ1-1; V gene: TRBV29-1; CDR3 protein: CSVWVGSGTEAFF; CDR3 DNA: TGCAGCGTGTGGGTGGGTTCAGGCACTGAAGCTTTCTTT
clone size: .; D gene: TRBD1; J gene: TRBJ1-6; V gene: TRBV6-6; CDR3 protein: CASSTGVSSPLHF; CDR3 DNA: TGTGCCAGCAGTACAGGGGTGAGTTCACCCCTCCACTTT
clone size: .; D gene: TRBD1; J gene: TRBJ2-5; V gene: TRBV7-3; CDR3 protein: CASSLSGQGETQYF; CDR3 DNA: TGTGCCAGCAGCTTATCCGGACAGGGGGAGACCCAGTACTTC
clone size: .; D gene: .; J gene: TRBJ2-6; V gene: TRBV5-6; CDR3 protein: CASSLIGGSANVLTF; CDR3 DNA: TGTGCCAGCAGCTTGATTGGCGGGTCTGCCAACGTCCTGACTTTC
clone size: .; D gene: TRBD1; J gene: TRBJ2-2; V gene: TRBV2; CDR3 protein: CASSRQGAAGELFF; CDR3 DNA: TGTGCCAGCAGTCGGCAGGGGGCCGCCGGGGAGCTGTTTTTT
clone size: .; D gene: .; J gene: TRBJ2-7; V gene: TRBV29-1; CDR3 protein: CSVYGYSYEQYF; CDR3 DNA: TGCAGCGTCTACGGATACTCCTACGAGCAGTACTTC
clone size: .; D gene: .; J gene: TRBJ2-7; V gene: TRBV30; CDR3 protein: CAWSLMGGEQYF; CDR3 DNA: TGTGCCTGGAGTCTCATGGGCGGGGAGCAGTACTTC
clone size: .; D gene: TRBD1; J gene: TRBJ1-5; V gene: TRBV5-6; CDR3 protein: CASSLARGVGNQPQHF; CDR3 DNA: TGTGCCAGCAGCTTGGCCAGGGGGGTTGGCAATCAGCCCCAGCATTTT
clone size: once; D gene: .; J gene: TRBJ1-2; V gene: TRBV7-2; CDR3 protein: CASSLTTASYGYTF; CDR3 DNA: TGTGCCAGCAGCTTAACGACAGCATCCTATGGCTACACCTTC
clone size: .; D gene: TRBD1; J gene: TRBJ1-5; V gene: TRBV6-1; CDR3 protein: CAGRQGQTSNQPQHF; CDR3 DNA: TGTGCCGGGCGGCAGGGACAGACTAGCAATCAGCCCCAGCATTTT
clone size: .; D gene: .; J gene: TRBJ1-1; V gene: TRBV7-2; CDR3 protein: CASTLLGAGTEAFF; CDR3 DNA: TGTGCCAGCACCCTACTGGGTGCTGGGACTGAAGCTTTCTTT